Below, one T cell receptor beta chain is given with its context. Its antigen is as yet unknown. The data derive from a study of cytomegalovirus exposure and HLA in healthy donors. Findings and limits, study-wide: It was shown in a later analysis that HLA-associated TCR beta chains were more clonally expanded than other, equally common chains. Follow-up analysis seemed to connect common viral pathogens with several of the most significant clusters identified. Earlier analysis looked at TCR beta V segments, and most were productive about 87% or about 30% of the time.

The CDR3 runs 15 residues. V was pared by 3 bases and J by 5 bases, with 4 bases of the junction left unmatched. Germline V gives CDR1 LGHNT, CDR2 FRNRAP. Use of 60 Vbeta and 13 Jbeta primers characterized the PCR. Produced via immunoSEQ multiplex PCR; TCRdb's table is partial and in-frame only. Seen here are about 150,000 clones, around 80% observed once, and the top ten hold roughly 6.2%. Healthy bone marrow donors made up the cohort. The receptor's source is a male donor in good health and CMV-seropositive. The material sequenced was PBMCs. The chain has TRBV12-5 and TRBJ2-2, with 9 bases lining up with TRBD1. Here the CDR3 reads CASGLQGALTGELFF. The CDR3 nucleotides read TGTGCTAGTGGTTTACAGGGGGCCTTGACCGGGGAGCTGTTTTTT. Drawing the rest from reference TRBV12-5 and TRBJ2-2, the complete variable domain is DARVTQTPRHKVTEMGQEVTMRCQPILGHNTVFWYRQTMMQGLELLAYFRNRAPLDDSGMPKDRFSAEMPDATLATLKIQPSEPRDSAVYFCASGLQGALTGELFFGEGSRLTVL.